The 22 T cell receptor beta chains given below trace back to one sample, sequenced in a study of blood T cell repertoires in COVID-19. Generated by immunoSEQ multiplex PCR, the TCRdb table keeps only in-frame clones and is missing some. The data show tens of thousands of clones, 86% seen once. The sequencing input was peripheral blood. These receptors were taken from a woman aged 80 or over with acute or convalescent COVID-19.

The chain uses TRBV21-1 and TRBJ1-1; the table's D call, TRBD1, has no DNA check behind it. TRBV21-1 is tagged as a pseudogene. The CDR3 loop spans 15 amino acids. Here the CDR3 reads CASSPVGGKSTEAFF. DNA of the CDR3: TGTGCCAGCAGCCCCGTAGGGGGTAAGAGCACTGAAGCTTTCTTT.

The genes are TRBV3-1 (or the pseudogene TRBV3-2) and TRBJ2-1, with a tentative D call TRBD2 (5 bases). This CDR3 spans 15 amino acids. CDR1 LGHDT and CDR2 YNNKEL come from the germline V gene (reference sequence). Trimming removed 4 bases at V and 5 bases at J, with 15 bases between. The CDR3, as DNA: TGTGCCAGCAGCCTTTCCACCCCGACTAACAATGAGCAGTTCTTC. Translated, it gives CASSLSTPTNNEQFF.

This chain connects TRBV28 to TRBJ1-2; perhaps TRBD1 as D (6 bases). The V gene lost 4 bases and the J gene lost 6 bases, with 9 bases spanning the gap. This CDR3 is 12 amino acids long. Germline assignment: CDR1 MDHEN and CDR2 SYDVKM. CDR3 region: CASSYRANGYTF. DNA of the CDR3: TGTGCCAGCAGTTACAGGGCGAATGGCTACACCTTC.

The V gene is TRBV7-9, the J gene TRBJ1-4, with D perhaps matching TRBD1 (6 bases). Germline-derived CDR1 and CDR2 are SEHNR and FQNEAQ (reference sequence). Between the trimmed V and J ends, which lost 4 bases and 4 bases, there was a span of 19 bases. The length of the CDR3 is 17 residues. The CDR3 coding sequence is TGTGCCAGCAGCTCAGTGACCAGGGGACGTGGTAATGAAAAACTGTTTTTT. Protein sequence: CASSSVTRGRGNEKLFF.

The genes are TRBV5-1 and TRBJ2-1; TRBD2 agrees at 15 bases. Germline assignment: CDR1 SGHRS and CDR2 YFSETQ. The CDR3 runs 16 residues. J gave up 8 bases and V 2 bases, and 5 bases lay outside the gene matches. CDR3 protein: CASSFGLAGGLDEQFF. The CDR3 coding sequence is TGCGCCAGCAGCTTCGGACTAGCGGGGGGGCTGGATGAGCAGTTCTTC.

The chain recombines TRBV4-2 with TRBJ2-1; D remains unclear. Trimming removed 1 base from V and 0 bases from J, with 7 bases in between. Germline assignment: CDR1 LGHNA and CDR2 YNFKEQ. The CDR3 length is 15 residues. The CDR3 reads CASSQAPGSYNEQFF. Here the CDR3 DNA reads TGTGCCAGCAGCCAAGCTCCGGGCTCCTACAATGAGCAGTTCTTC.

Only a few counts were recorded for this clone. This chain joins TRBV7-3 and TRBJ1-4, with D possibly being TRBD1 (6 bases). The V end lost 2 bases, the J end lost 11 bases, and 9 bases lay between the germline ends. The CDR3 consists of 12 residues. Per the germline V gene, CDR1 is SGHTA and CDR2 is FQGTGA. CDR3 residues: CASSLVRGKLFF. CDR3 coding DNA: TGTGCCAGCAGCTTAGTAAGGGGGAAACTGTTTTTT.

The J gene is TRBJ1-4, the V gene TRBV2; D ambiguous. Germline V CDR1 and CDR2: SNHLY, FYNNEI. Trimming shortened V by 3 bases and J by 7 bases, and 3 bases separated the two germline ends. CDR3 size: 11 residues. For the CDR3, the DNA is TGTGCCAGCAGTGAGGCTGAAAAACTGTTTTTT. This gives the protein CASSEAEKLFF.

V is TRBV11-1 and J is TRBJ2-7; possibly TRBD1 for D (5 bases). Germline V gives CDR1 SGHAT, CDR2 FQDESV (reference sequence). CDR3 length: 14 residues. The ends were cut back, 3 bases at V and 4 bases at J, with 13 bases in the middle. CDR3 nucleotide sequence: TGTGCCAGCAGCTTCAACAGGCAACTATACGAGCAGTACTTC. This sequence encodes CASSFNRQLYEQYF. The full variable domain, in which reference TRBV11-1 and TRBJ2-7 provide the parts outside the CDR3, is EAEVAQSPRYKITEKSQAVAFWCDPISGHATLYWYRQILGQGPELLVQFQDESVVDDSQLPKDRFSAERLKGVDSTLKIQPAELGDSAMYLCASSFNRQLYEQYFGPGTRLTVT.

The chain couples TRBV3-1 (or the pseudogene TRBV3-2) to TRBJ1-2; D not resolved. Trimming took 0 bases from V and 8 from J, leaving 10 bases between them. CDR3 length: 13 residues. The germline gives CDR1 LGHDT, CDR2 YNNKEL (reference sequence). The CDR3 nucleotides read TGTGCCAGCAGCCAAGAAGTCGGCAGGGGCTACACCTTC. Its protein product is CASSQEVGRGYTF.

This clone occurred once. The chain carries TRBV30 and TRBJ1-4; TRBD1 agrees at 9 bases. Germline-derived CDR1 and CDR2 are GTSNPN and SVGIG (reference sequence). CDR3 length equals 13 residues. With 0 bases clipped from V and 8 bases from J, the junction kept 1 base outside the gene matches. DNA of the CDR3: TGTGCCTGGAGTGTTGGGACAGGGGAAAAACTGTTTTTT. Translation: CAWSVGTGEKLFF. The complete variable domain, with remaining parts taken from reference TRBV30 and TRBJ1-4, reads SQTIHQWPATLVQPVGSPLSLECTVEGTSNPNLYWYRQAAGRGLQLLFYSVGIGQISSEVPQNLSASRPQDRQFILSSKKLLLSDSGFYLCAWSVGTGEKLFFGSGTQLSVL.

The chain has TRBV19 and TRBJ1-5, with a weak D call TRBD1 (5 bases). V lost 9 bases, J lost 2 bases, and 20 bases lay in between. CDR3 size: 16 residues. From germline, CDR1 is LNHDA and CDR2 SQIVND (reference sequence). CDR3 region: CASKARGGEGNQPQHF. The DNA of the CDR3 is TGTGCCAGCAAAGCCCGGGGAGGGGAGGGCAATCAGCCCCAGCATTTT.

This chain connects TRBV7-9 to TRBJ1-1; the D is unclear. Between the trimmed V and J ends, which lost 3 bases and 1 base, there was a span of 12 bases. This CDR3 is built from 15 residues. CDR1 is SEHNR, CDR2 FQNEAQ, per germline (reference sequence). The CDR3 bases are TGTGCCAGCAGCTTTACCTCCGCCGGGAACACTGAAGCTTTCTTT. It codes for CASSFTSAGNTEAFF.

This sequence joins TRBV5-4 and TRBJ1-5; D unclear. Germline V CDR1 and CDR2: SGHNT, YYREEE (reference sequence). Trimming took 0 bases from V and 6 from J, leaving 7 bases between them. The CDR3 has 13 amino acids. The CDR3 DNA sequence: TGTGCCAGCAGCTTGGACAGTTCTCAGCCCCAGCATTTT. Translating gives CASSLDSSQPQHF.

The chain employs TRBV6-5 and TRBJ2-1; tentative D call: TRBD1 (6 bases). Germline V gives CDR1 MNHEY, CDR2 SVGAGI. This CDR3 has 13 residues. Trimming shortened V by 2 bases and J by 5 bases, and 7 bases separated the two germline ends. The DNA for the CDR3 is TGTGCCAGCAGTTACCGACAGGACAATGAGCAGTTCTTC. It yields the protein CASSYRQDNEQFF.

This clone was counted between two and nine times. The genes are TRBV28 and TRBJ1-1, with a possible D match to TRBD1 (5 bases). Germline V gene data show CDR1 as MDHEN and CDR2 as SYDVKM. The CDR3 consists of 16 residues. V was shortened by 2 bases and J by 0 bases, with 13 bases between the two germline ends. In DNA form, the CDR3 reads TGTGCCAGCAGTTTACAGGGTGTATTTATGAACACTGAAGCTTTCTTT. Amino acids: CASSLQGVFMNTEAFF.

The chain employs TRBV6-5 and TRBJ2-2, with no clear D. The CDR3 totals 15 residues. Germline CDR1 reads MNHEY; CDR2 reads SVGAGI. V lost 2 bases and J lost 3, with 10 bases in between. CDR3 nucleotides: TGTGCCAGCAGTTACCGCGGAAAGTACACCGGGGAGCTGTTTTTT. Protein sequence: CASSYRGKYTGELFF.

The J gene is TRBJ2-3, the V gene TRBV12-5; D uncertain. The CDR3 length is 12 residues. Trimming pared 4 bases from V and 3 bases from J, leaving 5 bases between. Germline CDR1 reads LGHNT; CDR2 reads FRNRAP. The DNA for the CDR3 is TGTGCTAGTGGTTACATTACAGATACGCAGTATTTT. Protein product: CASGYITDTQYF.

The gene calls are TRBV2 and TRBJ1-2; no firm D call. The CDR3 totals 12 residues. The V and J ends lost 0 bases and 5 bases respectively, with 4 bases between them. The germline CDR1 and CDR2 sequences are SNHLY and FYNNEI. The CDR3 loop is CASSEAAYGYTF. Written as DNA, the CDR3 is TGTGCCAGCAGTGAAGCAGCTTATGGCTACACCTTC.

For this clone: The junction and the germline gene differ at one end; a read error may be behind it. The chain couples TRBV7-7 to TRBJ1-1; D is uncertain. This CDR3 has 13 residues. Germline assignment: CDR1 SSHAT and CDR2 FNYEAQ (reference sequence). CDR3 DNA: TGTGCTAGCAGCTTAGATCAGAACACTGAAGCTTTCTTT. Its protein is CASSLDQNTEAFF. Together with reference TRBV7-7 and TRBJ1-1, the CDR3 gives the full variable domain: GAGVSQSPRYKVTKRGQDVTLRCDPISSHATLYWYQQALGQGPEFLTYFNYEAQPDKSGLPSDRFSAERPEGSISTLTIQRTEQRDSAMYRCASSLDQNTEAFFGQGTRLTVV.

The genes are TRBV6-5 and TRBJ1-6; no reliable D call. The CDR3 runs to 15 residues. CDR1 and CDR2 from the germline V gene are MNHEY and SVGAGI. V shed 2 bases and J shed 5 bases, with 10 bases lying between them. This chain's CDR3 is CASSYIQEDNSPLHF. DNA of the CDR3: TGTGCCAGCAGTTACATTCAGGAGGATAATTCACCCCTCCACTTT.

The V gene is TRBV2, the J gene TRBJ1-2; TRBD1 is a possible D gene (6 bases). Germline CDR1 and CDR2: SNHLY and FYNNEI. The CDR3 spans 14 residues. Trimming took off 6 bases at V and 6 bases at J, with 17 bases between the two ends. The CDR3 DNA sequence: TGTGCCAGCAGCGAAATTAACAGGGTGGATGGCTACACCTTC. Its translation is CASSEINRVDGYTF. Full variable domain (rest looked up from reference TRBV2 and TRBJ1-2): EPEVTQTPSHQVTQMGQEVILRCVPISNHLYFYWYRQILGQKVEFLVSFYNNEISEKSEIFDDQFSVERPDGSNFTLKIRSTKLEDSAMYFCASSEINRVDGYTFGSGTRLTVV.